Each of the 29 T cell receptor beta chains below was sequenced from the same sample in a study of control samples from healthy donors and cancer patients. Sequencing was performed with immunoSEQ multiplex PCR; in TCRdb, only in-frame clones are kept and a portion is missing. The table lists about 28,000 clones, just under 90% of them singletons, with 1.6% in the top ten. Sequencing used PBMCs. The receptors originated from a woman between 40 and 55 years old with lung cancer.

V and J are TRBV29-1 and TRBJ2-5; D uncertain. V lost 3 bases, J lost 1 base, and 9 bases lay in between. This CDR3 comprises 13 residues. Per germline, CDR1 SQVTM and CDR2 ANQGSEA. The CDR3 loop reads CSVDELLQETQYF. The CDR3 DNA reads TGCAGCGTTGACGAACTGCTCCAAGAGACCCAGTACTTC. Full variable domain (missing parts from reference TRBV29-1 and TRBJ2-5): SAVISQKPSRDICQRGTSLTIQCQVDSQVTMMFWYRQQPGQSLTLIATANQGSEATYESGFVIDKFPISRPNLTFSTLTVSNMSPEDSSIYLCSVDELLQETQYFGPGTRLLVL.

This clone was seen once. The chain carries TRBV5-1 and TRBJ1-4; D is undetermined. This CDR3 is built from 15 residues. From germline, CDR1 is SGHRS and CDR2 YFSETQ. The V end was cut by 2 bases, the J end by 3 bases, with 11 bases between. In DNA form, the CDR3 reads TGCGCCAGCAGCTTAGGCACTCGCCCTAATGAAAAACTGTTTTTT. Its translation: CASSLGTRPNEKLFF.

This chain joins TRBV29-1 and TRBJ2-7; 7 bases match TRBD2. The CDR3 consists of 12 residues. Germline V CDR1 and CDR2: SQVTM, ANQGSEA. V lost 7 bases and J lost 4; bases outside the gene matches: 7. The CDR3 spells CSAWEGGYEQYF. The CDR3 nucleotides are TGCAGCGCGTGGGAGGGAGGGTACGAGCAGTACTTC.

The chain joins TRBV19 to TRBJ2-6; D gene ambiguous. The V gene lost 0 bases and the J gene lost 0 bases, with 12 bases spanning the gap. Germline loops: CDR1 LNHDA, CDR2 SQIVND (reference sequence). The CDR3 spans 18 residues. The CDR3 DNA sequence: TGTGCCAGTAGTATAGATCGTAACGGATTCTCTGGGGCCAACGTCCTGACTTTC. Protein sequence: CASSIDRNGFSGANVLTF.

The gene calls are TRBV6-5 and TRBJ2-2; 8 bases align to TRBD1. Trimming cost V 4 bases and J 4 bases; bases outside gene matches: 8. The germline CDR1 and CDR2 sequences are MNHEY and SVGAGI. This CDR3 has 16 residues. The CDR3 bases are TGTGCCAGCAGTTCGCCTGCGGGACAGGCCACCGGGGAGCTGTTTTTT. It specifies CASSSPAGQATGELFF.

The chain joins TRBV29-1 to TRBJ1-1; D might be TRBD1 (5 bases). This CDR3 is 14 amino acids long. Germline CDR1 SQVTM, CDR2 ANQGSEA. Trimming took 7 bases from V and 3 from J, leaving 18 bases between them. The CDR3 DNA reads as TGCAGCGAGAGTCGTGGGGCCGTGGACACTGAAGCTTTCTTT. Amino acid sequence: CSESRGAVDTEAFF.

This chain uses TRBV19 with TRBJ2-5; 7 positions match TRBD1. Germline CDR1 LNHDA, CDR2 SQIVND (reference sequence). The junction had 2 bases not matched to a gene; V was cut back by 0 bases and J by 1 base. The CDR3 extends over 15 amino acids. CDR3 nucleotide sequence: TGTGCCAGTAGTATAGACCGGGACAGCCAAGAGACCCAGTACTTC. This codes for CASSIDRDSQETQYF.

This clone is a singleton in its sample. This chain uses TRBV5-5 with TRBJ2-5; TRBD2 aligns across 8 bases. The CDR3 totals 15 residues. CDR1 SGHKS and CDR2 YYEKEE come from the germline V gene (reference sequence). V lost 3 bases to trimming and J lost 1 base; unmatched junction nucleotides: 5. The CDR3 loop is CASSYSGLAQETQYF. CDR3 sequence (DNA): TGTGCCAGCAGCTACTCCGGACTAGCCCAAGAGACCCAGTACTTC.

V usage is TRBV10-3 and J usage is TRBJ1-1, with D hard to call. Germline V gene lookup returns CDR1 ENHRY and CDR2 SYGVKD. The CDR3 is made up of 14 amino acids. The V end was cut by 10 bases, the J end by 3 bases, with 18 bases between. In DNA, the CDR3 is TGTGCCACAAAAGGAGGGAAGGAGTACACTGAAGCTTTCTTT. Encoded protein: CATKGGKEYTEAFF.

The V gene is TRBV13, the J gene TRBJ2-7, with D possibly TRBD2 on 6 matching bases. Germline V CDR1 and CDR2: PRHDT, FYEKMQ (reference sequence). This CDR3 region has 13 residues. V lost 5 bases and J 6 bases, leaving 14 bases between the germline ends. CDR3 in DNA: TGTGCCAGCAGCCCCACTAGCTTTGGCGAGCAGTACTTC. Its protein product is CASSPTSFGEQYF.

The rearrangement links TRBV7-9 to TRBJ1-5; no clear D. Germline lookup yields CDR1 SEHNR and CDR2 FQNEAQ (reference sequence). This CDR3 contains 12 residues. V lost 6 bases to trimming and J lost 11 bases, with 14 bases between them. The CDR3 protein is CASSKDPGAQHF. The CDR3 region has the DNA TGTGCCAGCAGTAAAGACCCGGGCGCCCAGCATTTT.

This clone was observed a handful of times. The V and J genes are TRBV5-1 and TRBJ2-1; D may be TRBD1 (6 bases). The V end lost 0 bases, the J end lost 8 bases, and 12 bases lay between the germline ends. Germline V CDR1 and CDR2: SGHRS, YFSETQ. The CDR3 length is 14 residues. The CDR3 region is CASSLDQGRDEQFF. The DNA of the CDR3 is TGCGCCAGCAGCTTGGATCAGGGGCGGGATGAGCAGTTCTTC.

The chain has TRBV2 and TRBJ2-3; D gene unclear. The CDR3 length is 15 residues. The germline V and J ends were trimmed by 1 base and 2 bases, with 10 bases remaining between them. The germline gives CDR1 SNHLY, CDR2 FYNNEI. The CDR3 nucleotides are TGTGCCAGCAGTGAAGTGGAAGGGCCCACAGATACGCAGTATTTT. It yields the protein CASSEVEGPTDTQYF.

V gene TRBV27 combines with J gene TRBJ1-2, with TRBD1 identical over 9 bases. There are 16 residues in the CDR3. V dropped 0 bases and J dropped 6; count of bases not matched to a gene: 8. Germline loops: CDR1 MNHEY, CDR2 SMNVEV (reference sequence). CDR3 loop: CASSLSTPGTGNGYTF. DNA for the CDR3: TGTGCCAGCAGTTTATCAACACCCGGGACAGGGAATGGCTACACCTTC.

The chain links TRBV10-2 to TRBJ1-4, with a tentative D call TRBD1 (6 bases). V was pared by 0 bases and J by 6 bases, with 14 bases between. This CDR3 spans 16 amino acids. Germline-derived CDR1 and CDR2 are WSHSY and SAAADI. CDR3 DNA: TGCGCCAGCAGTGAGTCGCTGGGGGGCGGCGATGAAAAACTGTTTTTT. Amino acids: CASSESLGGGDEKLFF.

This sequence joins TRBV28 and TRBJ2-5; 9 nucleotides match TRBD1. The germline gives CDR1 MDHEN, CDR2 SYDVKM. The CDR3 is made up of 16 amino acids. The V segment lost 6 bases and the J segment 4 bases; nucleotides outside the gene matches: 12. As DNA, the CDR3 is TGTGCCAGCAGCCACAGGGGGCGCGGATCTCGAGAGACCCAGTACTTC. Its translation: CASSHRGRGSRETQYF.

The chain carries TRBV5-4 and TRBJ1-1; D possibly corresponds to TRBD1 (5 bases). Trimming pared 0 bases from V and 6 bases from J, leaving 12 bases between. CDR3 size: 14 residues. The V gene's germline CDR1 is SGHNT and CDR2 YYREEE (reference sequence). The CDR3 DNA follows: TGTGCCAGCAGCTTGGAAAGGGGCGCCGCTGAAGCTTTCTTT. It translates to CASSLERGAAEAFF.

By proportion, this clone is medium-sized (0.01 to 0.1%). The rearrangement links TRBV19 to TRBJ1-1, with TRBD1 identical over 9 bases. The V gene end was trimmed by 6 bases and the J gene end by 11 bases; junction bases not matched to a gene: 10. The CDR3 consists of 13 residues. CDR1 and CDR2 from the germline V gene are LNHDA and SQIVND (reference sequence). The CDR3: CASRAPGQGRAFF. CDR3 nucleotide sequence: TGTGCCAGTAGAGCTCCGGGACAGGGTAGGGCTTTCTTT.

A note on this clone: A read error may account for a junction end that differs from germline. The V and J genes are TRBV28 and TRBJ2-1; 9 nucleotides align to TRBD1. The germline gives CDR1 MDHEN, CDR2 SYDVKM. CDR3 length equals 16 residues. Here the CDR3 reads CASTLLGGQGYTEQFF. The CDR3 nucleotides read TGTGCCAGCACTCTCCTGGGGGGACAGGGTTACACTGAGCAGTTCTTC.

The chain uses TRBV4-1 and TRBJ2-7; unclear D gene. The CDR3 runs to 14 residues. Germline-derived CDR1 and CDR2 are MGHRA and YSYEKL. Between the trimmed V and J ends, which lost 0 bases and 7 bases, there was a span of 13 bases. The CDR3 protein is CASSQDRVPGEQYF. The CDR3 DNA sequence: TGCGCCAGCAGCCAAGATAGGGTCCCCGGGGAGCAGTACTTC.

This chain uses TRBV19 with TRBJ1-4; maybe TRBD1 (5 bases). V shed 2 bases and J shed 8 bases, with 12 bases lying between them. The CDR3 runs 14 residues. CDR1 and CDR2 (germline): LNHDA, SQIVND (reference sequence). CDR3 DNA sequence: TGTGCCAGTAGTATATCGGGGGTATGGGAAAAACTGTTTTTT. Translating gives CASSISGVWEKLFF.

V is TRBV6-5 and J is TRBJ1-4; D gene uncertain. Germline loops: CDR1 MNHEY, CDR2 SVGAGI. The CDR3 runs to 14 residues. Trimming took 7 bases from V and 2 from J, leaving 11 bases between them. The DNA for the CDR3 is TGTGCCAGCACCCCGTCGGGGACTAATGAAAAACTGTTTTTT. Translating gives CASTPSGTNEKLFF.

This chain links TRBV7-3 with TRBJ1-1, with D unclear. Germline V gene data show CDR1 as SGHTA and CDR2 as FQGTGA. CDR3 length equals 14 residues. The germline V and J ends were trimmed by 2 bases and 1 base, with 8 bases remaining between them. Written as DNA, the CDR3 is TGTGCCAGCAGCTTACGGGATAAGAACACTGAAGCTTTCTTT. This encodes CASSLRDKNTEAFF.

J is TRBJ2-7 and V is TRBV4-2; possibly TRBD2 for D (5 bases). The CDR3 has 17 residues. Germline values: CDR1 LGHNA, CDR2 YNFKEQ. Trimming left V 4 bases short and J 5 bases short, with 24 bases between. CDR3 amino acids: CASSPEMSSGAIHEQYF. The CDR3 coding sequence is TGTGCCAGCAGCCCCGAAATGTCCAGCGGCGCCATCCACGAGCAGTACTTC.

The chain is built from TRBV13 and TRBJ2-7; D tentatively fits TRBD1 or TRBD2 (5 bases each). From germline, CDR1 is PRHDT and CDR2 FYEKMQ (reference sequence). The V end lost 5 bases, the J end lost 0 bases, and 14 bases lay between the germline ends. CDR3 size: 15 residues. CDR3 protein: CASSTHRDGSYEQYF. The CDR3 DNA reads TGTGCCAGCAGCACTCACCGGGACGGCTCCTACGAGCAGTACTTC. The variable domain in full, with the rest retrieved from reference TRBV13 and TRBJ2-7, is AAGVIQSPRHLIKEKRETATLKCYPIPRHDTVYWYQQGPGQDPQFLISFYEKMQSDKGSIPDRFSAQQFSDYHSELNMSSLELGDSALYFCASSTHRDGSYEQYFGPGTRLTVT.

This rearrangement joins TRBV7-2 to TRBJ2-1; 7 bases match TRBD2. Germline lookup yields CDR1 SGHTA and CDR2 FQGNSA. The CDR3 covers 11 residues. After removal of 4 bases from V and 15 bases from J, the junction contained 6 bases not matched to a gene. CDR3 loop: CASSSTREGFF. The CDR3 DNA reads as TGTGCCAGCAGCTCGACTAGGGAGGGGTTCTTC.

This clone showed up just once. V gene TRBV28 combines with J gene TRBJ1-6; weak D call: TRBD1 (5 bases). The CDR3 spans 14 residues. Looked up from germline, CDR1 is MDHEN and CDR2 is SYDVKM. Deletions cut 4 bases from V and 12 bases from J, with 16 bases between. CDR3 region: CASSSGRVQGPLHF. CDR3 coding DNA: TGTGCCAGCAGTTCCGGCAGGGTCCAGGGACCCCTCCACTTT.

The chain carries TRBV24-1 and TRBJ2-5, with TRBD2 matching over 8 bases. The CDR3 totals 16 residues. J was trimmed by 6 bases and V by 4 bases; bases with no gene match: 12. Looked up from germline, CDR1 is KGHDR and CDR2 is SFDVKD. CDR3 in amino acids: CATSEDRRGGWKTQYF. The CDR3 DNA sequence: TGTGCCACCAGTGAGGACCGTCGGGGGGGTTGGAAGACCCAGTACTTC.

J is TRBJ2-2 and V is TRBV5-4; D may be TRBD2 (6 bases). Germline CDR1 reads SGHNT; CDR2 reads YYREEE (reference sequence). Deletions cut 2 bases from V and 0 bases from J, with 8 bases between. The CDR3 spans 15 residues. The CDR3 is CASSFERANTGELFF. The DNA of the CDR3 is TGTGCCAGCAGCTTCGAGCGGGCGAACACCGGGGAGCTGTTTTTT.